These 13 T cell receptor beta chains came from one sample sequenced in a study of T cell changes during pregnancy in multiple sclerosis. The protocol was immunoSEQ multiplex PCR, while the TCRdb copy is restricted to in-frame clones and leaves out a portion. The repertoire has roughly 58,000 clones, roughly 94% of them found once; the top ten carry roughly 3.5%. The input for sequencing was CD8+ T cells from peripheral blood mononuclear cells, taken in the third trimester of pregnancy. The receptors stem from a female donor with multiple sclerosis, enrolled in a pregnancy study.

The J gene is TRBJ2-7, the V gene TRBV4-3; 7 bases align to TRBD1. J gave up 4 bases and V 0 bases, and 9 bases lay outside the gene matches. This CDR3 contains 16 residues. CDR1 and CDR2 from the germline V gene are LGHNA and YSLEER. CDR3 sequence reads: CASSQDAQGFAYEQYF. The CDR3 DNA sequence: TGCGCCAGCAGCCAAGACGCACAGGGGTTTGCTTACGAGCAGTACTTC.

The J gene is TRBJ2-7, the V gene TRBV6-6, with D tentatively TRBD1 (5 bases). This CDR3 is 14 amino acids long. V lost 4 bases to trimming and J lost 2 bases, with 12 bases between them. Germline V CDR1 and CDR2: MNHNY, SVGAGI (reference sequence). DNA of the CDR3: TGTGCCAGCAGTTTTTCGGACATACCCTACGAGCAGTACTTC. This gives the protein CASSFSDIPYEQYF.

The V and J genes are TRBV9 and TRBJ2-7, with TRBD1 identical over 8 bases. The germline CDR1 and CDR2 sequences are SGDLS and YYNGEE. Losses at the gene ends were 4 bases for V and 5 bases for J; bases not matched to a gene: 14. The CDR3 runs 16 residues. DNA for the CDR3: TGTGCCAGCAGCTCTTACCAGGGGGCGCTCGGTGACGAGCAGTACTTC. Its protein product is CASSSYQGALGDEQYF.

CDR3 residues: CASSGGGRHEQYF. CDR3 coding DNA: TGTGCCAGCAGCGGGGGGGGCCGGCACGAGCAGTACTTC. This chain uses TRBV9 with TRBJ2-7, with D perhaps matching TRBD2 (7 bases). This CDR3 is built from 13 residues. The V gene's germline CDR1 is SGDLS and CDR2 YYNGEE. Trimming removed 3 bases at V and 5 bases at J, with 12 bases between.

This clone was detected only once. The CDR3 loop reads CASSGGTSGRGADTQYF. In DNA, the CDR3 is TGTGCCAGCAGCGGAGGGACTAGCGGGAGGGGGGCAGATACGCAGTATTTT. The chain combines TRBV9 with TRBJ2-3; 16 bases map to TRBD2. Germline V lookup: CDR1 SGDLS, CDR2 YYNGEE. The CDR3 is 17 residues long. The V segment lost 3 bases and the J segment 4 bases; nucleotides outside the gene matches: 5.

The chain has TRBV2 and TRBJ2-1; a possible D gene is TRBD2 (5 bases). The CDR3 sequence is 13 residues long. Trimming left V 6 bases short and J 2 bases short, with 8 bases between. The germline V gene has CDR1 SNHLY and CDR2 FYNNEI. The DNA for the CDR3 is TGTGCCAGCAGCAGACTAACCTACAATGAGCAGTTCTTC. Residues: CASSRLTYNEQFF.

The CDR3 region is CSVAERESHTEAFF. The CDR3 nucleotides read TGCAGCGTGGCCGAAAGGGAGTCGCACACTGAAGCTTTCTTT. The V call is TRBV29-1, the J call TRBJ1-1; D is uncertain. This CDR3 region has 14 residues. V lost 6 bases and J lost 3, with 17 bases in between. CDR1 is SQVTM, CDR2 ANQGSEA, per germline.

The genes are TRBV27 and TRBJ1-4; the D gene is possibly TRBD1 (6 bases). The length of the CDR3 is 14 residues. Germline CDR1 MNHEY, CDR2 SMNVEV (reference sequence). Trimming took off 9 bases at V and 3 bases at J, with 14 bases between the two ends. The CDR3 loop reads CASTEGGSNEKLFF. CDR3 DNA: TGTGCCAGTACGGAAGGGGGATCTAATGAAAAACTGTTTTTT.

This rearrangement joins TRBV7-9 to TRBJ1-2, with TRBD1 matching over 8 bases. The CDR3 length is 15 residues. The junction had 8 bases not matched to a gene; V was cut back by 2 bases and J by 6 bases. Germline assignment: CDR1 SEHNR and CDR2 FQNEAQ (reference sequence). In nucleotides, the CDR3 is TGTGCCAGCAGCTTACAGGGGGCGTATTCCAATGGCTACACCTTC. This translates into CASSLQGAYSNGYTF.

With regard to this clone: The junction differs from germline at one of its ends, possibly a read error. The chain combines TRBV7-7 with TRBJ2-1; the D gene is possibly TRBD2 (5 bases). Germline V CDR1 and CDR2: SSHAT, FNYEAQ (reference sequence). The CDR3 is 16 residues long. CDR3 sequence: CASSLASFGSNNEQFF. DNA of the CDR3: TGTGCTAGCAGCTTAGCGAGCTTCGGTTCGAACAATGAGCAGTTCTTC.

The V and J genes are TRBV7-9 and TRBJ2-1; maybe TRBD2 (5 bases). Germline CDR1 and CDR2: SEHNR and FQNEAQ (reference sequence). This CDR3 is built from 17 residues. Trimming stripped 11 bases from V and 0 bases from J, with 23 bases between. The CDR3: CARTARVVTSSYNEQFF. For the CDR3, the DNA is TGTGCCCGCACAGCGAGGGTCGTCACAAGCTCCTACAATGAGCAGTTCTTC.

The J gene is TRBJ2-1, the V gene TRBV13, with TRBD2 identical over 13 bases. Losses at the gene ends were 7 bases for V and 7 bases for J; bases not matched to a gene: 7. This CDR3 has 15 amino acids. CDR1 is PRHDT, CDR2 FYEKMQ, per germline (reference sequence). The CDR3 is CASTPGLAGPNEQFF. CDR3 coding DNA: TGTGCCAGCACCCCGGGACTAGCGGGACCAAATGAGCAGTTCTTC.

This chain connects TRBV9 to TRBJ2-1, with TRBD1 matching over 7 bases. The germline CDR1 and CDR2 sequences are SGDLS and YYNGEE. CDR3 length: 15 residues. The junction had 11 bases not matched to a gene; V was cut back by 5 bases and J by 6 bases. The CDR3 loop is CASRGRDRSLNEQFF. In DNA, the CDR3 is TGTGCCAGCAGGGGCCGGGACAGATCGCTCAATGAGCAGTTCTTC.